This is a list of T cell receptor beta chains from one sample in a study of cytomegalovirus exposure and HLA in healthy donors. Profiled with immunoSEQ multiplex PCR; TCRdb holds only in-frame clones, not every one. The sample yields 200,000 to 250,000 clones, 70% to 80% seen once. Sequencing input: PBMCs. Receptor source: a woman under 40 in good health and CMV-seronegative. Each CDR3 is given with its conserved first and last residue. The order of the fields is D gene, clone size, J gene, V gene, CDR3 length, CDR3 DNA, CDR3 protein. D genes are given only for firm matches. Size is stated for part of the rows, as once, few or many counts, or as a class when the clone is expanded.

-	-	TRBJ2-7	TRBV2	12	TGTGCCAGCAGTGAAGCGGTGGGCTCGCAGTACTTC	CASSEAVGSQYF
TRBD2	-	TRBJ2-1	TRBV6-5	14	TGTGCCAGCAGTCGCGGGAGGGGGTACAATGAGCAGTTCTTC	CASSRGRGYNEQFF
-	few	TRBJ1-5	TRBV30	13	TGTGCCTGGAGAGCTAATAGCAATCAGCCCCAGCATTTT	CAWRANSNQPQHF
-	-	TRBJ2-3	TRBV11-2	16	TGTGCCAGCAGCTTAGGAGAGAGACTCAGCACAGATACGCAGTATTTT	CASSLGERLSTDTQYF
-	once	TRBJ1-1	TRBV5-4	12	TGTGCCAGCAGCAGGGGGAACACTGAAGCTTTCTTT	CASSRGNTEAFF
-	once	TRBJ2-2	TRBV15	15	TGTGCCACCAGCAGAGAACATCTGAACACCGGGGAGCTGTTTTTT	CATSREHLNTGELFF
-	-	TRBJ2-7	TRBV7-2	13	TGTGCCAGCAGCTTTGGTCGGGGAAACGAGCAGTACTTC	CASSFGRGNEQYF
-	-	TRBJ2-7	TRBV19	11	TGTGCCAGTAGCAACAGCTACGAGCAGTACTTC	CASSNSYEQYF
TRBD1	few	TRBJ1-1	TRBV19	15	TGTGCCAGTAGTATAGTTTCAGGGGGGTTCACTGAAGCTTTCTTT	CASSIVSGGFTEAFF
-	-	TRBJ2-7	TRBV5-1	13	TGCGCCAGCAGCGTTTTGGGGGCGGGTGAGCAGTACTTC	CASSVLGAGEQYF
-	-	TRBJ2-7	TRBV7-3	13	TGTGCCAGCCTTAATGAGACTTCCTACGAGCAGTACTTC	CASLNETSYEQYF